This TCR beta chain was sequenced in a study of blood T cell repertoires in COVID-19. In the study overall: Donors in the United States, Italy and Spain gave samples during acute or convalescent COVID-19.

Germline V gene lookup returns CDR1 SGHNT and CDR2 YYREEE (reference sequence). Trimming cost V 2 bases and J 6 bases; bases outside gene matches: 5. CDR3 length equals 14 residues. Sequenced by immunoSEQ multiplex PCR; TCRdb stores in-frame clones only, minus some. The sample lists 110,000 or so clones, about 85% seen once, with about 6.1% in the top ten. The chain recombines TRBV5-4 with TRBJ1-5, with TRBD1 identical over 7 bases. Sequenced: peripheral blood. This TCR was sampled from a woman aged 55-70 years with COVID-19, enrolled during active disease. CDR3 DNA sequence: TGTGCCAGCAGCTTAGACAGGGCGAGTCAGCCCCAGCATTTT. As protein: CASSLDRASQPQHF.